These 7 T cell receptor beta chains share one sample of origin, sequenced in a study of cytomegalovirus exposure and HLA in healthy donors (dated by TCRdb to 2016 to 2017). The method was the immunoSEQ multiplex PCR assay. For the multiplex PCR, a mixture combining 60 forward primers for TCR Vbeta segments and 13 reverse primers for TCR Jbeta segments was used. In its TCRdb copy, this immuneACCESS table keeps in-frame sequences only and misses some clones. Where compared with another copy, unresolved V genes explain less than half of these, and the others have no known cause. Within this sample are some 70,000 clones, with approximately 70% of them counted one time only. Less than 15% of the sample goes to the ten largest clones. The sample comprised PBMCs. All receptors derive from a male donor in good health and CMV-seropositive.

This chain uses TRBV15 with TRBJ1-3; D not resolved. V was pared by 5 bases and J by 4 bases, with 9 bases between. The germline CDR1 and CDR2 sequences are LNHNV and YYDKDF (reference sequence). The CDR3 is 13 residues long. CDR3 nucleotide sequence: TGTGCCACCAGCGCCTCCAGGGGAAACACCATATATTTT. Its protein is CATSASRGNTIYF.

The chain uses TRBV4-1 and TRBJ2-3, with D possibly TRBD2 on 5 matching bases. The V end was cut by 0 bases, the J end by 7 bases, with 8 bases between. Per germline, CDR1 MGHRA and CDR2 YSYEKL. The CDR3 runs to 13 residues. CDR3 loop: CASSQESGYTQYF. In DNA form, the CDR3 reads TGCGCCAGCAGCCAAGAATCGGGATATACGCAGTATTTT.

V usage is TRBV6-1 and J usage is TRBJ1-4, with 8 bases aligning to TRBD1. Germline loops: CDR1 MNHNS, CDR2 SASEGT. The trim removed 7 bases at V and 4 bases at J, leaving 2 bases unmatched. The CDR3 covers 13 residues. The CDR3 reads CASTGQVNEKLFF. CDR3 coding DNA: TGTGCCAGCACGGGACAGGTTAATGAAAAACTGTTTTTT.

A few counts support this clone. The genes are TRBV1 and TRBJ1-3; the table's D call of TRBD1 was not tested on the DNA. TRBV1 is recorded as a pseudogene. This CDR3 is built from 18 residues. The DNA of the CDR3 is TGCACCAGCAGCCAAGAAGGGGCCGTTACAAGCTCTGGAAACACCATATATTTT. As protein: CTSSQEGAVTSSGNTIYF.

J is TRBJ2-1 and V is TRBV5-4, with 10 bases identical to TRBD1. The CDR3 runs to 15 residues. V lost 3 bases, J lost 11 bases, and 11 bases stayed unmatched. In germline, CDR1 is SGHNT, CDR2 YYREEE (reference sequence). As DNA, the CDR3 is TGTGCCAGCAGCTCGTGGGGGACAGGGGATTATAAGCAGTTCTTC. It codes for CASSSWGTGDYKQFF. Supplemented by reference TRBV5-4 and TRBJ2-1, the full variable domain reads ETGVTQSPTHLIKTRGQQVTLRCSSQSGHNTVSWYQQALGQGPQFIFQYYREEENGRGNFPPRFSGLQFPNYSSELNVNALELDDSALYLCASSSWGTGDYKQFFGPGTRLTVL.

The chain combines TRBV27 with TRBJ2-1; 8 bases are a match to TRBD2. There are 16 residues in the CDR3. V lost 2 bases and J lost 8; bases outside the gene matches: 11. Germline CDR1 MNHEY, CDR2 SMNVEV (reference sequence). The CDR3 here is CASSLAGQAGGDEQFF. The CDR3 nucleotides read TGTGCCAGCAGTTTAGCCGGCCAGGCCGGGGGGGATGAGCAGTTCTTC.

V gene TRBV6-5 combines with J gene TRBJ2-7, with D perhaps TRBD2 (6 bases). The germline V gene has CDR1 MNHEY and CDR2 SVGAGI. The germline V and J ends were trimmed by 6 bases and 5 bases, with 20 bases remaining between them. This CDR3 has 15 residues. CDR3 residues: CASSQDGGYRNEQYF. The DNA for the CDR3 is TGTGCCAGCAGCCAAGACGGGGGATATAGGAACGAGCAGTACTTC.